This TCR beta chain was profiled in a study of graft-versus-host responses after intestinal transplantation. Stated time point: postoperative day 105 after intestinal transplantation (dayNNNN = postoperative day). The CDR3 runs to 15 residues. Between the trimmed V and J ends, which lost 3 bases and 4 bases, there was a span of 14 bases. Germline values: CDR1 SNHLY, CDR2 FYNNEI. Repertoires were generated with immunoSEQ multiplex PCR, while TCRdb's copy carries only in-frame clones and drops some. The data show more than 10,000 clones, 91% seen once. V usage is TRBV2 and J usage is TRBJ2-3; TRBD2 is a possible D gene (6 bases). The TCR comes from a human patient who received an intestinal transplant, so some T cells may come from the graft donor. Source: PBMCs, taken 105 days after intestinal transplantation. The CDR3: CASSDPAGLADTQYF. The CDR3 DNA follows: TGTGCCAGCAGTGATCCGGCGGGATTGGCAGATACGCAGTATTTT.